Presented here are 9 T cell receptor beta chains from one specimen sequenced in a study of cytomegalovirus exposure and HLA in healthy donors. PCR used 60 Vbeta primers and 13 Jbeta primers. The data were produced by immunoSEQ multiplex PCR, yet TCRdb's version contains in-frame clones alone and is incomplete. The repertoire includes about 90,000 clones, roughly four fifths of them detected once, and roughly 19% sits in the top ten. The sequenced material came from PBMCs. The receptors shown here come from a woman aged 55-69 years in good health and CMV-seropositive.

This sequence joins TRBV27 and TRBJ2-1; the D gene is possibly TRBD2 (6 bases). The CDR3 runs 13 residues. In germline, CDR1 is MNHEY, CDR2 SMNVEV (reference sequence). Trimming removed 4 bases from V and 10 bases from J, with 14 bases in between. In DNA, the CDR3 is TGTGCCAGCAGTTCCTCGGGACTGGGGGAGCAGTTCTTC. This sequence encodes CASSSSGLGEQFF.

The chain combines TRBV4-1 with TRBJ1-5, with a weak D call TRBD1 (5 bases). The germline V gene encodes CDR1 MGHRA and CDR2 YSYEKL. This CDR3 has 15 amino acids. V was cut by 0 bases and J by 7 bases, with 13 bases left in between. The CDR3 loop reads CASSQDSLGRQPQHF. CDR3 coding DNA: TGCGCCAGCAGCCAAGATAGTCTGGGGCGCCAGCCCCAGCATTTT.

This clone turned up a few times. This chain links TRBV28 with TRBJ1-5, with TRBD1 matching 8 bases. V shed 6 bases and J 2 bases; nucleotides not matched to a gene: 6. Germline CDR1 reads MDHEN; CDR2 reads SYDVKM. This CDR3 contains 15 residues. The CDR3 here is CASSPGGAGNQPQHF. The CDR3 region has the DNA TGTGCCAGCAGCCCAGGGGGCGCGGGCAATCAGCCCCAGCATTTT.

The chain recombines TRBV18 with TRBJ2-1; TRBD1 aligns across 7 bases. The CDR3 sequence is 15 residues long. Germline assignment: CDR1 KGHSH and CDR2 LQKENI. J lost 2 bases, V lost 4 bases, and 5 bases had no gene match. The CDR3 loop is CASSLTTGAYNEQFF. In DNA form, the CDR3 reads TGTGCCAGCTCACTAACTACAGGGGCCTACAATGAGCAGTTCTTC.

J is TRBJ1-4 and V is TRBV29-1; D gene uncertain. V shed 5 bases and J shed 7 bases, with 17 bases lying between them. This CDR3 is built from 14 residues. Per the germline V gene, CDR1 is SQVTM and CDR2 is ANQGSEA. CDR3 DNA: TGCAGCGTTACCTTTCCTCGGTCCGGTGAAAAACTGTTTTTT. This encodes CSVTFPRSGEKLFF.

V usage is TRBV10-3 and J usage is TRBJ1-5; D unclear. Germline V CDR1 and CDR2: ENHRY, SYGVKD. Trimming removed 0 bases at V and 2 bases at J, with 8 bases between. The CDR3 is 15 residues long. This CDR3 is CAISESRQGNQPQHF. DNA for the CDR3: TGTGCCATCAGTGAGTCGCGTCAAGGCAATCAGCCCCAGCATTTT.

The chain combines TRBV19 with TRBJ2-2, with a tentative D call TRBD1 (5 bases). CDR3 length equals 13 residues. From germline, CDR1 is LNHDA and CDR2 SQIVND (reference sequence). The V end was cut by 7 bases, the J end by 3 bases, with 9 bases between. DNA of the CDR3: TGTGCCAGTAAAGGGGATTACACCGGGGAGCTGTTTTTT. Its protein is CASKGDYTGELFF.

The chain has TRBV30 and TRBJ1-5; tentatively, D is TRBD1 (5 bases). Looked up from germline, CDR1 is GTSNPN and CDR2 is SVGIG (reference sequence). V gave up 6 bases and J gave up 6 bases, with 12 bases separating them. There are 12 residues in the CDR3. This CDR3 reads CACWGVGQPQHF. The CDR3, as DNA: TGTGCCTGCTGGGGCGTCGGTCAGCCCCAGCATTTT.

The chain combines TRBV19 with TRBJ1-2; D is unresolved. V shed 1 base and J shed 4 bases, with 13 bases lying between them. Germline V CDR1 and CDR2: LNHDA, SQIVND (reference sequence). The CDR3 has 15 amino acids. CDR3 region: CASSIARGPLYGYTF. CDR3 nucleotides: TGTGCCAGTAGTATAGCCCGCGGTCCCCTCTATGGCTACACCTTC.